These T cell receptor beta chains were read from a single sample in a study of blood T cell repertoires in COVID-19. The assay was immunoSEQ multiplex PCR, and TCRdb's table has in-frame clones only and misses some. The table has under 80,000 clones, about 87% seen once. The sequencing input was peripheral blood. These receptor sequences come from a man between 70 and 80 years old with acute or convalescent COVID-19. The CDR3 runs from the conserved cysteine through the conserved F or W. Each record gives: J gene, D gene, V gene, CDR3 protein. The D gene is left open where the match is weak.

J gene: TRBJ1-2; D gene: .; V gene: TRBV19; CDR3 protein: CASTTSGREGYTF
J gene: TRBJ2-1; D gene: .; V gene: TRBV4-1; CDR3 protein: CASSQENPGLREQFF
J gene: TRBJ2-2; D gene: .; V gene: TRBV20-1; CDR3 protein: CSAETTGELFF
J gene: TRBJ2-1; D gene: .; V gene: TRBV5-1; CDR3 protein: CASSLVRSYRSEQFF
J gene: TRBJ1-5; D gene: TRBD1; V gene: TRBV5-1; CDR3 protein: CASSFRQGDQPQHF
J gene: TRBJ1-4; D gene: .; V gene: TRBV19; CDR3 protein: CASKSGNEKLFF
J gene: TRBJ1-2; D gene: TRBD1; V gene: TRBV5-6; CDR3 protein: CASSLRSGQLNYGYTF
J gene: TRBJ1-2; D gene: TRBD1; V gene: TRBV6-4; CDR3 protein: CASSETGVYGYTF
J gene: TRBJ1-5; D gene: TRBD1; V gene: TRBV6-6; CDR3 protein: CASSPPGGGQPQHF
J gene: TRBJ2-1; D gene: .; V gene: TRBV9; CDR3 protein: CASSVGGPAYNEQFF
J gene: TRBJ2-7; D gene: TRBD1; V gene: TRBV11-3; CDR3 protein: CASSLGTGNHQYF
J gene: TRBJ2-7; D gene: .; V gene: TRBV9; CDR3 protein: CASSVQGLPYEQYF
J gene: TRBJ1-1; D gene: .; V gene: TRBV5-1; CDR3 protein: CASSLLGRDTEAFF
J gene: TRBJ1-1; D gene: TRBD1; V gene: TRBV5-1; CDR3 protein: CASSGQGLSTEAFF
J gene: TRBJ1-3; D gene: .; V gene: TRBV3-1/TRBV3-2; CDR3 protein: CASSQAQYTIYF
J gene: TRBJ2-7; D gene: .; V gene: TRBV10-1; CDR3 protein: CASSELGKRGRIYEQYF
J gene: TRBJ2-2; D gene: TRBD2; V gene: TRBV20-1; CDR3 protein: CSASRTSGGYTGELFF